The 21 T cell receptor beta chains in this list originate from one sample, sequenced in a study of blood T cells in healthy people across ages (dated by TCRdb to the mid-2010s). Library preparation was by 5' RACE. The sequencer was an Illumina HiSeq 2500. The second PCR ran for roughly 7 to 12 cycles and used a J-beta primer mix along with a sample-barcoded 5' primer. The raw public reads went through TCRdb reprocessing: fastp at Q25, MiXCR clone calling, in-frame beta chains kept. Every CDR3 protein is listed once, alongside the most common genes and DNA of its rows. Across this sample there are fewer than 800,000 distinct CDR3 sequences, with around 25% seen only once. Roughly 9% of the sample is taken by the ten largest. The sample also formed part of further work on T cells of mothers and their children.

Sequencing was done on a sample of blood. These receptors were taken from a boy younger than 18 in good health.

This clonotype came up many times. The gene calls are TRBV7-6 and TRBJ2-6; D ambiguous. Per germline, CDR1 SGHVS and CDR2 FNYEAQ. The CDR3 loop spans 15 amino acids. V was trimmed by 1 base and J by 0 bases, leaving 4 bases between them. CDR3 in DNA: TGTGCCAGCAGCTTAGGGTTCTCTGGGGCCAACGTCCTGACTTTC. Its translation is CASSLGFSGANVLTF.

This clonotype occurred many times. A junction end diverges from the germline sequence, so it may reflect a read error. The J gene is TRBJ1-1, the V gene TRBV5-1; perhaps TRBD1 as D (6 bases). Germline values: CDR1 SGHRS, CDR2 YFSETQ. CDR3 length: 14 residues. DNA for the CDR3: TGTGCCAGCAGCTTTGGGGGGCCGAACACTGAAGCTTTCTTT. Its translation: CASSFGGPNTEAFF.

This clonotype was seen at least ten times. This chain connects TRBV29-1 to TRBJ2-7; D remains unclear. Per germline, CDR1 SQVTM and CDR2 ANQGSEA. Trimming took 4 bases from V and 1 from J, leaving 8 bases between them. This CDR3 region has 12 residues. CDR3 DNA sequence: TGCAGCGTTGTGACGGATTCCTACGAGCAGTACTTC. Protein sequence: CSVVTDSYEQYF.

This clonotype was detected a few times. This chain links TRBV25-1 with TRBJ2-4; TRBD2 matches at 12 bases. This CDR3 is built from 20 residues. Germline trimming cut 0 bases from V and 5 bases from J; bases unmatched to any gene: 14. From germline, CDR1 is MGHDK and CDR2 SYGVNS. CDR3 coding DNA: TGTGCCAGCAGTGAATATTTTCACGGGGCTAGCGGGAGGGTAGAAAACATTCAGTACTTC. This sequence encodes CASSEYFHGASGRVENIQYF.

This clonotype was recorded a few times. This rearrangement joins TRBV29-1 to TRBJ2-5; 9 positions match TRBD2. This CDR3 has 17 residues. Germline V gene lookup returns CDR1 SQVTM and CDR2 ANQGSEA. Losses at the gene ends were 0 bases for V and 5 bases for J; bases not matched to a gene: 13. The CDR3 reads CSVEDLGVAGEGETQYF. In DNA, the CDR3 is TGCAGCGTTGAAGATCTGGGGGTAGCGGGAGAGGGGGAGACCCAGTACTTC.

The rearrangement links TRBV12-3 or TRBV12-4 to TRBJ2-3; D is tentatively TRBD1 or TRBD2 (5 bases each). Trimming stripped 5 bases from V and 4 bases from J, with 13 bases between. CDR3 length: 14 residues. DNA of the CDR3: TGTGCCAGCAGTCCAGTAGGGGAGTCAGATACGCAGTATTTT. Translation: CASSPVGESDTQYF.

The rearrangement uses TRBV4-1 and TRBJ1-6; 10 nucleotides agree with TRBD1. This CDR3 spans 16 amino acids. Germline V gene data show CDR1 as MGHRA and CDR2 as YSYEKL. V lost 7 bases to trimming and J lost 5 bases; unmatched junction nucleotides: 8. The CDR3 region is CASNTGTGANNSPLHF. The CDR3 DNA is TGCGCCAGCAACACCGGGACAGGGGCTAATAATTCACCCCTCCACTTT.

This chain connects TRBV29-1 to TRBJ2-6; D not certain. The CDR3 extends over 13 amino acids. Germline CDR1 is SQVTM and CDR2 is ANQGSEA. The CDR3 loop is CNASPSGANVLTF. In DNA form, the CDR3 reads TGCAACGCGAGTCCTTCCGGGGCCAACGTCCTGACTTTC.

This clonotype has just a few counts. The V call is TRBV28, the J call TRBJ2-1; D is possibly TRBD2 (5 bases). The V and J ends lost 7 bases and 7 bases respectively, with 17 bases between them. Germline V CDR1 and CDR2: MDHEN, SYDVKM. The CDR3 is 14 residues long. CDR3 coding DNA: TGTGCCAGCACCTTCTCGGACTGGTCTAATGAGCAGTTCTTC. Amino acids: CASTFSDWSNEQFF.

On this clonotype: It is likely a read error, because the conserved phenylalanine at the end of the CDR3 is missing. The genes are TRBV28 and TRBJ2-3, with a possible D match to TRBD2 (6 bases). Germline CDR1 MDHEN, CDR2 SYDVKM. V was cut by 5 bases and J by 0 bases, with 12 bases left in between. CDR3 length: 15 residues. The CDR3 bases are TGTGCCAGCAGTGCATCCGGGACTAGCACAGATACGCAGTATTCT. Translating gives CASSASGTSTDTQYS.

The gene calls are TRBV7-9 and TRBJ2-7, with 8 bases fitting TRBD1. Germline loops: CDR1 SEHNR, CDR2 FQNEAQ (reference sequence). The CDR3 runs 15 residues. With V trimmed by 2 bases and J by 3 bases, 6 bases remained unmatched. CDR3 amino acids: CASSLSDRVRYEQYF. The CDR3 nucleotides read TGTGCCAGCAGCTTATCGGACAGGGTACGCTACGAGCAGTACTTC. The whole variable domain, remainder taken from reference TRBV7-9 and TRBJ2-7, is DTGVSQNPRHKITKRGQNVTFRCDPISEHNRLYWYRQTLGQGPEFLTYFQNEAQLEKSRLLSDRFSAERPKGSFSTLEIQRTEQGDSAMYLCASSLSDRVRYEQYFGPGTRLTVT.

The rearrangement links TRBV29-1 to TRBJ2-5; D is unclear. V was trimmed by 7 bases and J by 5 bases, leaving 14 bases between them. Germline V lookup: CDR1 SQVTM, CDR2 ANQGSEA. This CDR3 is 12 amino acids long. CDR3 in DNA: TGCAGCGGACGGAAGACCGAGGAGACCCAGTACTTC. Translating it yields CSGRKTEETQYF.

The chain is built from TRBV10-3 and TRBJ2-7; 12 bases are a match to TRBD1. The germline gives CDR1 ENHRY, CDR2 SYGVKD. This CDR3 spans 16 amino acids. The junction had 7 bases not matched to a gene; V was cut back by 0 bases and J by 7 bases. In DNA, the CDR3 is TGTGCCATCAGTGAGTCAAGGGACAGGGGGCTCATGGAGCAGTACTTC. This encodes CAISESRDRGLMEQYF.

V gene TRBV6-1 combines with J gene TRBJ2-7, with TRBD1 matching 7 bases. Germline CDR1 is MNHNS and CDR2 is SASEGT. J was trimmed by 2 bases and V by 6 bases; bases with no gene match: 10. The CDR3 is made up of 15 amino acids. The CDR3 region is CASSTPGQSAYEQYF. The CDR3 region has the DNA TGTGCCAGCAGCACCCCGGGACAGAGTGCCTACGAGCAGTACTTC.

On this clonotype: One end of the junction is discordant with germline, which a read error may explain. This rearrangement joins TRBV5-1 to TRBJ1-1; D might be TRBD1 (6 bases). The germline CDR1 and CDR2 sequences are SGHRS and YFSETQ. CDR3 size: 13 residues. CDR3 protein: CASSLTGTNEAFF. The DNA for the CDR3 is TGTGCCAGCAGCTTGACAGGAACAAACGAAGCTTTCTTT.

This chain connects TRBV6-2 or TRBV6-3 to TRBJ2-5; D is ambiguous. The DNA end lines up better with TRBJ2-7; the J call may be wrong. The CDR3 consists of 13 residues. CDR1 MNHEY and CDR2 SVGEGT come from the germline V gene. Here the CDR3 DNA reads TGTGCCAGCAGTTACGTCAGCTCCTACGAGCAGTACTTC. Residues: CASSYVSSYEQYF.

In its sample, this clonotype was seen a few times. V usage is TRBV14 and J usage is TRBJ1-1; maybe TRBD1 (5 bases). Trimming took 1 base from V and 3 from J, leaving 9 bases between them. The CDR3 contains 14 residues. Germline V gives CDR1 SGHDN, CDR2 FVKESK. The CDR3 region is CASSQVGEDTEAFF. Here the CDR3 DNA reads TGTGCCAGCAGCCAAGTAGGGGAGGACACTGAAGCTTTCTTT.

The chain recombines TRBV6-6 with TRBJ1-2; 8 bases align to TRBD1. The CDR3 loop spans 16 amino acids. Germline V gene data show CDR1 as MNHNY and CDR2 as SVGAGI (reference sequence). The V segment lost 6 bases and the J segment 1 base; nucleotides outside the gene matches: 10. The CDR3 DNA follows: TGTGCCAGCAGGGGGGACAGGACAAGACTTAACTATGGCTACACCTTC. This gives the protein CASRGDRTRLNYGYTF.

The chain has TRBV28 and TRBJ2-1; no clear D gene. Per germline, CDR1 MDHEN and CDR2 SYDVKM. This CDR3 is 16 amino acids long. Between the trimmed V and J ends, which lost 4 bases and 4 bases, there was a span of 17 bases. The CDR3 bases are TGTGCCAGCAGTTCCCCCCGACCCCGAGAGTACAATGAGCAGTTCTTC. This gives the protein CASSSPRPREYNEQFF.

V and J are TRBV13 and TRBJ2-5; D uncertain. The end of the DNA aligns better with TRBJ2-7, so the J call may be wrong. The germline V gene has CDR1 PRHDT and CDR2 FYEKMQ (reference sequence). The CDR3 contains 13 residues. The CDR3 DNA follows: TGTGCCAGCAGCTCGTCGTTTCCCTACGAGCAGTACTTC. It codes for CASSSSFPYEQYF.

This clonotype was detected only a few times. Its ends do not fully match the called genes, so a read error is possible. V and J are TRBV10-3 and TRBJ2-4; no clear D. The CDR3 runs to 14 residues. CDR1 is ENHRY and CDR2 is SYGVKD in the germline V gene. The CDR3 nucleotides read TGTGCCATCAGTGGCTCTGAAGCCAAAAACATTCGGTACTTC. This translates into CAISGSEAKNIRYF.